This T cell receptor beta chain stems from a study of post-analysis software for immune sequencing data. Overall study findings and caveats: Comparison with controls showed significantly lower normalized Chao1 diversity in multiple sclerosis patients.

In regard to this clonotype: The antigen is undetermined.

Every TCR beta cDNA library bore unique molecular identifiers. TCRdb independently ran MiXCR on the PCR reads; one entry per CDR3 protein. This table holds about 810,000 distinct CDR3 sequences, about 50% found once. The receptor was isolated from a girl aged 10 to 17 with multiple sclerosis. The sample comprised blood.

CDR3 nucleotide sequence: TGTGCCAGCAGTATAGGGACAAGGCCTAGAGGGACCCTCCACTTT. It encodes CASSIGTRPRGTLHF. The chain is built from TRBV28 and TRBJ1-6; possibly TRBD1 for D (6 bases). This CDR3 comprises 15 residues. Trimming removed 5 bases at V and 14 bases at J, with 22 bases between. Germline CDR1 is MDHEN and CDR2 is SYDVKM. Full variable domain (rest looked up from reference TRBV28 and TRBJ1-6): DVKVTQSSRYLVKRTGEKVFLECVQDMDHENMFWYRQDPGLGLRLIYFSYDVKMKEKGDIPEGYSVSREKKERFSLILESASTNQTSMYLCASSIGTRPRGTLHFGNGTRLTVT.